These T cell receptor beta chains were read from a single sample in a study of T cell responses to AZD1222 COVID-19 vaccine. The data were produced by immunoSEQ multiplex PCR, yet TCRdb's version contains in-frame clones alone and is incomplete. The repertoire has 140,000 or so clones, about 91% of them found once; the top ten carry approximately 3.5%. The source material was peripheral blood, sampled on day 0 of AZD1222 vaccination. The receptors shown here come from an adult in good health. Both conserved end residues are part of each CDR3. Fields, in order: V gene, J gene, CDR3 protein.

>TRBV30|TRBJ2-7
CAWSYVAGAFDEQYF
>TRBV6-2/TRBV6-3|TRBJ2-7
CASSSGGSGSYEQYF
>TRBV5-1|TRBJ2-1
CASSSYRGPYNEQFF
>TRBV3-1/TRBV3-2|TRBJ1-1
CASSQAEIQRTEAFF
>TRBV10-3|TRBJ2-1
CAILTRNGNEQFF
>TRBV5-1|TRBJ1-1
CASSLERTGSGTEAFF
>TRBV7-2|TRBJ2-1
CASSSIRGRGSYNEQFF
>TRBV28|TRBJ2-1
CASRPPGGLYNEQFF
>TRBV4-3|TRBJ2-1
CASSVWPGLYNEQFF
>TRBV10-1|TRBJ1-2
CASSAGQGDGYTF
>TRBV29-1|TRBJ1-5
CSVVASGEDQPQHF
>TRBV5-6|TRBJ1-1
CASSLALPNTEAFF
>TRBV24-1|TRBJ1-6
CATSGAGGQNSPLHF
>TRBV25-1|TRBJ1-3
CASSGAQAGNTIYF
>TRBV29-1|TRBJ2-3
CSVRAVSTDTQYF
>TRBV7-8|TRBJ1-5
CASGGTGSYSNQPQHF
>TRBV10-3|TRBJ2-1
CASRGGTGNEQFF
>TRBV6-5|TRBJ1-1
CASRVFPPRDTEAFF
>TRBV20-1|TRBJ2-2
CSASSGTFSAGELFF
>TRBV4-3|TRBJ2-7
CASSPGGRGVFEQYF
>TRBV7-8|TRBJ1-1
CASSLGQLNTEAFF
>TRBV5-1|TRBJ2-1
CASSYHGGDEQFF
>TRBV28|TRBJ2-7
CASRGPGGNPYEQYF
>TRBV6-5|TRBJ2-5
CASSYGAGRGTQYF